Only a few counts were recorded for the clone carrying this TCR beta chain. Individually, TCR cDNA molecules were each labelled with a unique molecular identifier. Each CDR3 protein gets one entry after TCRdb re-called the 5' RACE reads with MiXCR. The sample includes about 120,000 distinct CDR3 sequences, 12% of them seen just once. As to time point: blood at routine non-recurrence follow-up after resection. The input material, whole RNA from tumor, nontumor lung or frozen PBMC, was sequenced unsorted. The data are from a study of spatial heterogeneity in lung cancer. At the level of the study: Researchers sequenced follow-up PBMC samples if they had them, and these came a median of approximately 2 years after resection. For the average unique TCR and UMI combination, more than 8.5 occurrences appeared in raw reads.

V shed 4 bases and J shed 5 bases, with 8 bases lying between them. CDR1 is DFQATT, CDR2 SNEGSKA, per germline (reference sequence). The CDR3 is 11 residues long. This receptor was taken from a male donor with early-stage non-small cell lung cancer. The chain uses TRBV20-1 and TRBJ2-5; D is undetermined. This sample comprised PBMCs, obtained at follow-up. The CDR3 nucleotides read TGCAGTGCTACTGACCGTGAGACCCAGTACTTC. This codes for CSATDRETQYF.